The rows below give T cell receptor beta chains drawn from one sample of a study of blood T cells in healthy people across ages. TCRdb analysed the 5' RACE reads with MiXCR anew, one entry per CDR3 protein. The sample records fewer than 700,000 distinct CDR3 sequences, around 41% being singletons. The sample taken for sequencing was blood. The receptors here all came from a man at least 80 years old in good health. CDR3s include the opening cysteine and the closing phenylalanine or tryptophan. Fields, in order: V gene, D gene, J gene, clone size, CDR3 DNA, CDR3 protein. A D gene is named only where the DNA matches it firmly. Where a row states a size, it is once, few, many or the class of an expanded clone; other rows omit it.

>TRBV5-1|-|TRBJ2-7|-
TGCGCCAACAGCCGGACCGAGACACCCTCCTACAATGAGCAGTACTTC
CANSRTETPSYNEQYF
>TRBV7-6|TRBD2|TRBJ2-3|few
TGTGCCAGCAGCACGACTAGCTACCTAGATACGCAGTATTTT
CASSTTSYLDTQYF
>TRBV7-2|-|TRBJ2-5|few
TGTGCCAGCAGCTTAGGCGGGTTGGTCTACAATGAGCAGTACTTC
CASSLGGLVYNEQYF
>TRBV7-2|-|TRBJ2-5|-
TGTGCCAGCAGCTTGGGACGGACTACGAGGGAGACCCAGTACTTC
CASSLGRTTRETQYF
>TRBV14|-|TRBJ2-5|-
TGTGCCAGCAGCCAAGAGGACGGCACCACCTACGGGCAGTACTTC
CASSQEDGTTYGQYF
>TRBV12-3/TRBV12-4|TRBD1|TRBJ2-1|-
TGTGCCAGCAGCCCAGACAGGGCGTCTTTCTACGGGCAGTTCTTC
CASSPDRASFYGQFF
>TRBV7-9|TRBD1|TRBJ1-4|-
TGTGCCAGCAGCGAGGACAGGAAACTGGCAACTAATGAAAAACTGTTTTTT
CASSEDRKLATNEKLFF
>TRBV2|-|TRBJ2-5|-
TGTGCCAGAAACGGGCTGGAGACCCAGTACTTC
CARNGLETQYF
>TRBV29-1|-|TRBJ2-3|few
TGCAGCGTTGCAGGGGCTAGCACAGATACGCAGTATTTT
CSVAGASTDTQYF
>TRBV12-3/TRBV12-4|TRBD1|TRBJ2-1|few
TGTGCCAGCGGGAACAGGGGCCTCTCCTACAATGAGCAGTTCTTC
CASGNRGLSYNEQFF
>TRBV10-2|-|TRBJ2-1|few
TGCGCCAGCAGTGGCGGGCCCAAGTACAATGAGCAGTTCTTC
CASSGGPKYNEQFF
>TRBV11-2|TRBD2|TRBJ2-4|few
TGTGCCAGCAGCTTAGTCGCCCGACTAGCGGGGGCTCAGAAAAACATTCAGTACTTC
CASSLVARLAGAQKNIQYF
>TRBV20-1|TRBD2|TRBJ2-1|few
TGCAGTGCTCGTACTAGCGGGAGGGCCGATGAGCAGTTCTTC
CSARTSGRADEQFF
>TRBV20-1|TRBD2|TRBJ2-1|-
TGCAGTGCTCCTAAGCGGGGGAGCTCCTACAATGAGCAGTTCTTC
CSAPKRGSSYNEQFF
>TRBV12-3/TRBV12-4|-|TRBJ2-7|-
TGTGCCAGCAGTCCCTACATTGACTCCTACGAGCAGTACTTC
CASSPYIDSYEQYF
>TRBV6-2/TRBV6-3|-|TRBJ2-3|-
TGTGCCAGCAGTTACGGGCGGCGGGGCTTCGATACGCAGTATTTT
CASSYGRRGFDTQYF
>TRBV10-3|-|TRBJ1-6|-
TGTGCCATCAGTGCGACTGTGAATTCACCCCTCCACTTT
CAISATVNSPLHF
>TRBV7-2|-|TRBJ2-5|few
TGTGCCAGCAGCTTGGGGGCCCCTCTCGGAGAGCAGTACTTC
CASSLGAPLGEQYF
>TRBV18|-|TRBJ2-3|many
TGTGCCAGCTCACGGGACCCCCTGGATACGCAGTATTTT
CASSRDPLDTQYF
>TRBV20-1|-|TRBJ2-3|few
TGCAGTGCTAGAGTAGCGACCGGGGGAGATACGCAGTATTTT
CSARVATGGDTQYF
>TRBV7-2|-|TRBJ2-4|few
TGTGCCAGCGCCCTCCCCGGGGAGTACATTCAGTACTTC
CASALPGEYIQYF
>TRBV11-1|-|TRBJ2-3|few
TGTGCCAGCAGCTTACGACGGACAGATACGCAGTATTTT
CASSLRRTDTQYF
>TRBV6-2/TRBV6-3|-|TRBJ2-2|-
TGTGCCAGCAGTTACGTGGGGACCAGCACCGGGGAGCTGTTTTTT
CASSYVGTSTGELFF
>TRBV29-1|-|TRBJ1-4|few
TGCAGCGTTAGGTCAACTAATGAAAAACTGTTTTTT
CSVRSTNEKLFF
>TRBV19|TRBD2|TRBJ2-1|-
TGTGCCAGTAGCACCGGGACTAGGCAGAACAATGAGCAGTTCTTC
CASSTGTRQNNEQFF
>TRBV7-9|-|TRBJ2-3|many
TGTGCCAGCAGCTTACGTCGGGGTACGCAGTATTTT
CASSLRRGTQYF
>TRBV2|-|TRBJ1-2|once
TGTGCCAGCAGTACCGAGGGGCAGGGGAAAGGCTACACCTTC
CASSTEGQGKGYTF
>TRBV20-1|-|TRBJ2-1|few
TGCAGTGCTAGATTACCCAGGACCCTTAATGAGCAGTTCTTC
CSARLPRTLNEQFF
>TRBV4-1|-|TRBJ2-1|few
TGCGCCAGCAGCCAAGGGAGGGGGAGGAAAAATGAGCAGTTCTTC
CASSQGRGRKNEQFF
>TRBV20-1|-|TRBJ2-3|-
TGCAGTGCTAGAGGGGGGCAGGGGAGATGGACAGATACGCAGTATTTT
CSARGGQGRWTDTQYF
>TRBV30|-|TRBJ2-5|few
TGTGCCTGGAGGTTAGAAGAGACCCAGTACTTC
CAWRLEETQYF
>TRBV18|-|TRBJ1-6|few
TGTGCCAGCCGACCCCCAGGAGATGCCTATAATTCACCCCTCCACTTT
CASRPPGDAYNSPLHF
>TRBV7-2|TRBD1|TRBJ1-1|-
TGTGCCAGCAGCCCTACCGGGACAGGGGCGGTGGCTTTCTTT
CASSPTGTGAVAFF
>TRBV9|TRBD2|TRBJ2-1|-
TGTGCCAGCAGCGTAGCTCTAAGGGAGGGGGAGCAGTTCTTC
CASSVALREGEQFF
>TRBV3-1|-|TRBJ2-4|few
TGTGCCAGCAGCCAAGTAGAAACCATTCAGTACTTC
CASSQVETIQYF
>TRBV6-2/TRBV6-3|-|TRBJ2-7|-
TGTGCCAGTCTGGGACTCCCCTCTACCGAGCAGTACTTC
CASLGLPSTEQYF
>TRBV20-1|TRBD1|TRBJ1-1|-
TGCAGTGCTAGAGATCGGACAGGCGGGGAGAGGGCTTTCTTT
CSARDRTGGERAFF
>TRBV2|-|TRBJ1-4|-
TGTGCCAGCAGTGAATTTGGGGGGGCTAATGAAAAACTGTTTTTT
CASSEFGGANEKLFF
>TRBV5-1|TRBD1|TRBJ2-3|few
TGCGCCAGCAGCGCCCCGGGACAGGGATCCGCAGATACGCAGTATTTT
CASSAPGQGSADTQYF
>TRBV7-2|-|TRBJ2-4|-
TGTGCCAGCAGCTTAGGCAGCAATAAAGATGAGCAGTACTTC
CASSLGSNKDEQYF
>TRBV6-5|TRBD2|TRBJ2-1|many
TGTGCCAGCAGCCACTCGAAGGGAACCGGGACTAGCGCCTACAATGAGCAGTTCTTC
CASSHSKGTGTSAYNEQFF
>TRBV3-1|TRBD1|TRBJ1-2|-
TGTGCCAGCAACCAAGGGACAGGAATCTCCGTGGTGTCCCTTAGCTATGGCTACACCTTC
CASNQGTGISVVSLSYGYTF
>TRBV24-1|TRBD2|TRBJ2-5|few
TGTGCCACCAGTGATTTGGGGTCTAGCGGGAGGGCCGGTGAGACCCAGTACTTC
CATSDLGSSGRAGETQYF